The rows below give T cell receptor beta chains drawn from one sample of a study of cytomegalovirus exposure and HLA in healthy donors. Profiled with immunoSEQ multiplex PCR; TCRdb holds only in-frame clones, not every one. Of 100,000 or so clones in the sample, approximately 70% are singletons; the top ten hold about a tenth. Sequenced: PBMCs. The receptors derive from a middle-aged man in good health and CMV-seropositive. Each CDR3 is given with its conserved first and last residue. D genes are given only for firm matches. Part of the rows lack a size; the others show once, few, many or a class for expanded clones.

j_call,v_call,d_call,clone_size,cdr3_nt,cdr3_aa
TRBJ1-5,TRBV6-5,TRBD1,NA,TGTGCCAGCAGTTACGGGACAGGGAATCAGCCCCAGCATTTT,CASSYGTGNQPQHF
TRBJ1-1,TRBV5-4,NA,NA,TGTGCCAGCAGCTTGGGGGGCGCGAAGGGAAACACTGAAGCTTTCTTT,CASSLGGAKGNTEAFF
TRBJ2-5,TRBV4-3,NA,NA,TGCGCCAGCAGCCAAGATTCGTTCCAAGAGACCCAGTACTTC,CASSQDSFQETQYF
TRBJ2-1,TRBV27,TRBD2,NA,TGTGCCAGCAGCGTACTAGCGGGTAGCTCCTACAATGAGCAGTTCTTC,CASSVLAGSSYNEQFF
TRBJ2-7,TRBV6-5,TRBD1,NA,TGTGCCAGCAGTTACAACCGGGACAGCCACGAGCAGTACTTC,CASSYNRDSHEQYF
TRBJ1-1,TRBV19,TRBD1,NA,TGTGCCAGTAGTCCAAGGGACAGACCAAACACTGAAGCTTTCTTT,CASSPRDRPNTEAFF
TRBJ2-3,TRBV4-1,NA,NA,TGCGCCAGCAGCCCTGGTTTGCGGCCCTACACAGATACGCAGTATTTT,CASSPGLRPYTDTQYF
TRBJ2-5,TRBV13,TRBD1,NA,TGTGCCAGCAGCCGGGACAGGCGTCAAGAGACCCAGTACTTC,CASSRDRRQETQYF
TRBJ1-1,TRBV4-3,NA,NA,TGCGCCAGCAGCCAAGAAAGCGTTTTGAACACTGAAGCTTTCTTT,CASSQESVLNTEAFF
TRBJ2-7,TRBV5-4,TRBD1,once,TGTGCCAGCAGCCTGGACAGGGACGAGCAGTACTTC,CASSLDRDEQYF
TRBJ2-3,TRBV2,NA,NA,TGTGCCAGCAGTGAAGACCCCGGGGATACGCAGTATTTT,CASSEDPGDTQYF
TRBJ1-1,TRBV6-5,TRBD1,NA,TGTGCCAGCACCCGACAGGGAAGGGAAAACACTGAAGCTTTCTTT,CASTRQGRENTEAFF
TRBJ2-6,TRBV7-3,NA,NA,TGTGCCAGCAGTGGAGGGTCTGGGGCCAACGTCCTGACTTTC,CASSGGSGANVLTF
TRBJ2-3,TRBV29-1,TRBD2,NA,TGCAGCGTAGGACTAGCGGGAGTCACAGATACGCAGTATTTT,CSVGLAGVTDTQYF
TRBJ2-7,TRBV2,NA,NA,TGTGCCAGCAGTGACCCGGGTTCCTACGAGCAGTACTTC,CASSDPGSYEQYF
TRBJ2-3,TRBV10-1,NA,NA,TGCGCCAGCAGTGACCTAGATGGCACAGATACGCAGTATTTT,CASSDLDGTDTQYF
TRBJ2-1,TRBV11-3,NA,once,TGTGCCAGCAGCTTAGATCAGGCCAGCGGCCTAAACAATGAGCAGTTCTTC,CASSLDQASGLNNEQFF
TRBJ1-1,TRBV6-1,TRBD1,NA,TGTGCCAGCGGGCTTACAGGGGGCTCCACTGAAGCTTTCTTT,CASGLTGGSTEAFF
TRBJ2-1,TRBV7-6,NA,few,TGTGCCAGCAGCTTAGGGCCCGGGAGCTCCTACAATGAGCAGTTCTTC,CASSLGPGSSYNEQFF
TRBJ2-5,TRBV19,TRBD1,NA,TGTGCCAGTAGCCGAACAGGGGTGACGGAGACCCAGTACTTC,CASSRTGVTETQYF
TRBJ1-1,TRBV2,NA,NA,TGTGCCAGTAGGAGGGGTCTATCGAACACTGAAGCTTTCTTT,CASRRGLSNTEAFF
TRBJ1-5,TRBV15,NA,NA,TGTGCCACCAGTGGCCAGGGGAGTCAGCCCCAGCATTTT,CATSGQGSQPQHF
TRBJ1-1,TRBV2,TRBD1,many,TGTGCCAGCAGTCGGAACAGGGGGATAGACACTGAAGCTTTCTTT,CASSRNRGIDTEAFF
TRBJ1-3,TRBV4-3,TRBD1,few,TGCGCCAGCAGCCAAGTAACAGGGGCTTCCTCTGGAAACACCATATATTTT,CASSQVTGASSGNTIYF
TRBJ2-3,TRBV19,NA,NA,TGTGCCAGTAGTTTTTCGGGGGAGGCTAATATAATTTCTAGCACAGATACGCAGTATTTT,CASSFSGEANIISSTDTQYF
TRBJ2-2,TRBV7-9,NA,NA,TGTGCCAGCAGCGACACCGCGGGTCTTGCCGGGGAGCTGTTTTTT,CASSDTAGLAGELFF